What follows describes a single T cell receptor (beta chain). The entry originates in a study of blood T cell repertoires in COVID-19. Across the whole study: Some COVID-19 samples were acute and others convalescent; all came from the United States, Italy and Spain.

Germline V gene data show CDR1 as WNHNN and CDR2 as SYGVQD (reference sequence). The CDR3 sequence is 15 residues long. V lost 4 bases and J lost 5; bases outside the gene matches: 8. Per the authors' pipeline: Amplification of reference gene primers provided the estimated nucleated cell counts. The method was immunoSEQ multiplex PCR; TCRdb's version includes in-frame clones alone and lacks a portion of them. V and J calls and clone size are as listed in that table; D and trimming were resolved from the DNA. The sample has roughly 150,000 clones, around 75% seen once. The material sequenced was peripheral blood. This sequence joins TRBV10-1 and TRBJ1-5, with TRBD1 identical over 7 bases. The clonotype originates from a woman aged 80 or over with acute or convalescent COVID-19. The CDR3 DNA reads as TGCGCCAGCAGTGGGGTGACAGGGCTGCATCAGCCCCAGCATTTT. Protein: CASSGVTGLHQPQHF.